Each of the 13 T cell receptor beta chains below was sequenced from the same sample in a study of T cells in Graves' hyperthyroidism and ophthalmopathy. The TCR beta CDR3 regions underwent amplification using RNA transcripts as the source. Initially, a first-round RT-PCR of the TCR CDR3 employed the HTBI primer set. TCRdb re-called the multiplex PCR reads with MiXCR, one entry per CDR3 protein. The table has some 600,000 distinct CDR3 sequences, about 45% seen once. Source material: peripheral blood or thyroid tissue (not recorded which). All receptors come from a woman under 30 with Graves' hyperthyroidism.

In its sample, this clonotype was seen once. The chain uses TRBV25-1 and TRBJ1-2, with a weak D call TRBD1 (6 bases). V lost 4 bases to trimming and J lost 6 bases, with 12 bases between them. The CDR3 loop spans 13 amino acids. Germline CDR1 MGHDK, CDR2 SYGVNS. The CDR3 is CASSARTVHGYTF. The CDR3 DNA reads as TGTGCCAGCAGTGCTCGGACAGTTCATGGCTACACCTTC.

The gene calls are TRBV19 and TRBJ1-2; 7 bases fit TRBD1. The junction had 8 bases not matched to a gene; V was cut back by 5 bases and J by 5 bases. The CDR3 runs 14 residues. Germline loops: CDR1 LNHDA, CDR2 SQIVND (reference sequence). The CDR3: CASSDRQGGYGYTF. The CDR3 DNA reads as TGTGCCAGTAGTGACCGACAGGGTGGGTATGGCTACACCTTC.

This clonotype was seen only a few times. The J gene is TRBJ1-2, the V gene TRBV2; D unresolved. Trimming left V 4 bases short and J 6 bases short, with 12 bases between. The CDR3 is 13 amino acids. Germline V lookup: CDR1 SNHLY, CDR2 FYNNEI. Here the CDR3 reads CASSGGVRNGYTF. DNA of the CDR3: TGTGCCAGCAGTGGTGGGGTTCGGAATGGCTACACCTTC.

This sequence joins TRBV7-9 and TRBJ1-1, with D possibly being TRBD1 (5 bases). The CDR3 has 14 amino acids. Per germline, CDR1 SEHNR and CDR2 FQNEAQ (reference sequence). The ends were cut back, 6 bases at V and 6 bases at J, with 17 bases in the middle. In DNA form, the CDR3 reads TGTGCCAGCAGTTACGTTCTAGGGGAAGCTGAAGCTTTCTTT. Translated: CASSYVLGEAEAFF.

The sample holds a few counts of this clonotype. V gene TRBV9 combines with J gene TRBJ2-1; D unresolved. The germline V and J ends were trimmed by 4 bases and 7 bases, with 9 bases remaining between them. This CDR3 spans 12 amino acids. Germline values: CDR1 SGDLS, CDR2 YYNGEE. The CDR3 DNA reads as TGTGCCAGCAGCCACACGGATAATGAGCAGTTCTTC. This encodes CASSHTDNEQFF.

The table lists this clonotype with many counts. The gene calls are TRBV7-2 and TRBJ1-5; the D is unclear. The germline V gene encodes CDR1 SGHTA and CDR2 FQGNSA. This CDR3 has 14 residues. V dropped 3 bases and J dropped 2 bases, with 8 bases sitting between them. The CDR3 is CASSLIRRNQPQHF. The CDR3 DNA is TGTGCCAGCAGCTTGATCCGCCGCAATCAGCCCCAGCATTTT.

The chain has TRBV7-2 and TRBJ2-5; D call uncertain. This CDR3 spans 12 amino acids. Germline V gene sequence: CDR1 SGHTA, CDR2 FQGNSA. Trimming removed 8 bases from V and 5 bases from J, with 12 bases in between. In DNA form, the CDR3 reads TGTGCCAGCTCAACGTCTGCCGAGACCCAGTACTTC. Translating gives CASSTSAETQYF.

The chain combines TRBV20-1 with TRBJ2-5; 9 nucleotides line up with TRBD1. Germline-derived CDR1 and CDR2 are DFQATT and SNEGSKA (reference sequence). The V gene end was trimmed by 6 bases and the J gene end by 3 bases; junction bases not matched to a gene: 8. CDR3 length equals 14 residues. CDR3 protein: CSAEDRGKEETQYF. DNA of the CDR3: TGCAGTGCGGAGGACAGGGGAAAGGAAGAGACCCAGTACTTC.

This clonotype was found a few times. This chain uses TRBV9 with TRBJ2-5, with 10 bases identical to TRBD2. Germline CDR1 is SGDLS and CDR2 is YYNGEE. The CDR3 is 18 residues long. The J segment lost 4 bases and the V segment lost 4 bases, leaving 16 bases of the junction unmatched. Written as DNA, the CDR3 is TGTGCCAGCAGCCAAGATTCTGCTAGCGGGAGACGTGTAGAGACCCAGTACTTC. This gives the protein CASSQDSASGRRVETQYF.

J is TRBJ2-7 and V is TRBV25-1; D is uncertain. Germline V gene data show CDR1 as MGHDK and CDR2 as SYGVNS. The ends were cut back, 1 base at V and 2 bases at J, with 9 bases in the middle. This CDR3 region has 14 residues. The CDR3 DNA reads TGTGCCAGCAGTGAATTGGGCGCGGCCTACGAGCAGTACTTC. This sequence encodes CASSELGAAYEQYF.

To note about this clonotype: This may be a read error: a much more frequent sequence differs by one nucleotide. This chain connects TRBV10-3 to TRBJ2-3; D is unresolved. Germline V gene data show CDR1 as ENHRY and CDR2 as SYGVKD. CDR3 length equals 11 residues. With 3 bases removed from V and 6 bases from J, the gap between germline ends came to 4 bases. CDR3 DNA: TGTGCCATCAGTGACGATGATACGCAGTATTTT. This encodes CAISDDDTQYF.

This clonotype was observed a handful of times. This chain joins TRBV5-1 and TRBJ2-6; tentative D call: TRBD1 (5 bases). Looked up from germline, CDR1 is SGHRS and CDR2 is YFSETQ. This CDR3 region has 17 residues. V lost 0 bases, J lost 0 bases, and 10 bases lay in between. The CDR3 here is CASSLGTHPSGANVLTF. The CDR3 coding sequence is TGCGCCAGCAGCTTGGGGACACATCCCTCTGGGGCCAACGTCCTGACTTTC.

Worth noting for this clonotype: The CDR3 end shows no conserved phenylalanine or tryptophan, and so a read error is likely. The chain is built from TRBV10-3 and TRBJ1-1, with 7 bases matching TRBD1. The CDR3 is 13 amino acids. Unmatched junction bases numbered 12, after V lost 10 bases and J lost 7 bases. Germline CDR1 and CDR2: ENHRY and SYGVKD. The CDR3 coding sequence is TGTGCCAGCACCGATACGCAGGGGGTTGAAGCTTTCTCT. Residues: CASTDTQGVEAFS.